A single sample is the source of the 10 T cell receptor beta chains below, sequenced in a study of cytomegalovirus exposure and HLA in healthy donors. Researchers ran the PCR with 60 Vbeta and 13 Jbeta primers. Repertoires were generated with immunoSEQ multiplex PCR, while TCRdb's copy carries only in-frame clones and drops some. The repertoire holds 200,000 or so clones, with 82% as singletons. Sequencing input: PBMCs. The receptors derive from a woman between 50 and 59 years old in good health and CMV-seropositive.

This clone has just one count. The rearrangement links TRBV14 to TRBJ1-2; TRBD1 matches at 10 bases. V trimming: 8 bases; J trimming: 0 bases; junction bases outside the gene matches: 0. This CDR3 comprises 13 residues. Germline-derived CDR1 and CDR2 are SGHDN and FVKESK. CDR3 sequence: CASGQGANYGYTF. CDR3 in DNA: TGTGCCAGCGGACAGGGGGCTAACTATGGCTACACCTTC.

This clone was seen more than once but under ten times. At one boundary the junction diverges from the germline segment, which might be a read error. The V gene is TRBV6-1, the J gene TRBJ2-4; D possibly corresponds to TRBD1 (5 bases). Germline CDR1 and CDR2: MNHNS and SASEGT. CDR3 length: 14 amino acids. The CDR3 nucleotides read TGTGCCAGCAGTGAAACAGGAGCCAAAAACAGTCAGTACTTC. Translating it yields CASSETGAKNSQYF.

This clone showed up just a few times. V gene TRBV7-2 combines with J gene TRBJ2-3, with 11 bases matching TRBD2. CDR1 and CDR2 from the germline V gene are SGHTA and FQGNSA. This CDR3 spans 15 amino acids. Trimming removed 4 bases from V and 4 bases from J; junction bases left unmatched: 4. The CDR3 DNA sequence: TGTGCCAGCAGCTGGTATAGCGGGGGGGCAGATACGCAGTATTTT. As protein: CASSWYSGGADTQYF.

This chain uses TRBV5-8 with TRBJ1-5; D call uncertain. The CDR3 sequence is 16 residues long. Trimming took 0 bases from V and 0 from J, leaving 10 bases between them. Germline-derived CDR1 and CDR2 are SGHTS and YDEGEE. The DNA for the CDR3 is TGTGCCAGCAGCTTGGCCGGTCCTTATAGCAATCAGCCCCAGCATTTT. Amino acids: CASSLAGPYSNQPQHF.

This clone is a singleton in its sample. V and J are TRBV14 and TRBJ1-3, with D perhaps matching TRBD1 (5 bases). The V end was cut by 7 bases, the J end by 4 bases, with 11 bases between. CDR3 length equals 13 residues. Germline V gene lookup returns CDR1 SGHDN and CDR2 FVKESK. The CDR3 reads CASILDRGNTIYF. The CDR3 DNA follows: TGTGCCAGCATCTTAGACAGAGGAAACACCATATATTTT. Complete variable domain (other parts from reference TRBV14 and TRBJ1-3): EAGVTQFPSHSVIEKGQTVTLRCDPISGHDNLYWYRRVMGKEIKFLLHFVKESKQDESGMPNNRFLAERTGGTYSTLKVQPAELEDSGVYFCASILDRGNTIYFGEGSWLTVV.

This clone was seen just once. This chain connects TRBV11-2 to TRBJ2-1; D may be TRBD2 (6 bases). CDR3 length equals 17 residues. The germline CDR1 and CDR2 sequences are SGHAT and FQNNGV. V was cut by 4 bases and J by 0 bases, with 16 bases left in between. CDR3 DNA: TGTGCCAGCAGCTCAATATGGGCCGGGGGCTCCTACAATGAGCAGTTCTTC. Residues: CASSSIWAGGSYNEQFF.

This chain links TRBV11-3 with TRBJ2-1, with D maybe TRBD2 (6 bases). Looked up from germline, CDR1 is SGHNT and CDR2 is YENEEA. The ends were cut back, 5 bases at V and 9 bases at J, with 11 bases in the middle. The CDR3 loop spans 12 amino acids. CDR3 nucleotides: TGTGCCAGCAGCCTCATGGGAGGTGAGCAGTTCTTC. Residues: CASSLMGGEQFF.

Regarding this clone: The same CDR3 is also encoded by other DNA sequences in this sample. J is TRBJ1-2 and V is TRBV28, with a tentative D call TRBD1 (6 bases). V shed 6 bases and J shed 7 bases, with 18 bases lying between them. Germline lookup yields CDR1 MDHEN and CDR2 SYDVKM. The CDR3 loop spans 14 amino acids. CDR3 region: CASSSLTGSGGYTF. CDR3 sequence (DNA): TGTGCCAGCAGCTCTCTTACAGGGAGCGGTGGCTACACCTTC.

The chain uses TRBV5-4 and TRBJ2-3; D not resolved. Trimming took off 1 base at V and 6 bases at J, with 6 bases between the two ends. Germline V gene data show CDR1 as SGHNT and CDR2 as YYREEE (reference sequence). The CDR3 contains 12 residues. The CDR3 region has the DNA TGTGCCAGCAGCTTGTTTTCGGATACGCAGTATTTT. As protein: CASSLFSDTQYF.

The chain employs TRBV5-1 and TRBJ2-1; TRBD2 is a possible D gene (6 bases). Germline assignment: CDR1 SGHRS and CDR2 YFSETQ. This CDR3 contains 13 residues. Trimming removed 3 bases at V and 6 bases at J, with 10 bases between. This chain's CDR3 is CASSSLGGNEQFF. In DNA, the CDR3 is TGCGCCAGCAGCTCCCTCGGGGGCAATGAGCAGTTCTTC.